This note documents a single T cell receptor (beta chain) sequence. The data originate from a study of blood T cell repertoires in COVID-19. Study information: The study drew acute and convalescent COVID-19 samples from the United States, Italy and Spain. The analysed material was cDNA or gDNA that came from T cells, B-cell-depleted T cells, or PBMCs.

The germline V gene has CDR1 SGHRS and CDR2 YFSETQ. The V end lost 0 bases, the J end lost 1 base, and 11 bases lay between the germline ends. This CDR3 is 16 amino acids long. Original processing methods: Reference gene primer amplification gave nucleated cell count estimates. The protocol was immunoSEQ multiplex PCR, while the TCRdb copy is restricted to in-frame clones and leaves out a portion. V and J calls and clone size are as listed in that table; D and trimming were resolved from the DNA. Seen here are about 200,000 clones, 80% to 90% observed once, and the top ten hold about 3.3%. This chain connects TRBV5-1 to TRBJ1-5; D not resolved. The receptor comes from a man aged 55 to 70 with acute or convalescent COVID-19. Sequencing was carried out using peripheral blood. In DNA form, the CDR3 reads TGCGCCAGCAGCTTGGAGTCCCCGGGGAGCAATCAGCCCCAGCATTTT. This codes for CASSLESPGSNQPQHF.